These T cell receptor beta chains were read from a single sample in a study of beta chain features in type 1 diabetes. TCRdb keeps only in-frame clones here, not all; method: immunoSEQ multiplex PCR. The sample lists around 250,000 clones, about 30% seen once, with about 3.9% in the top ten. Material: central memory CD4+ T cells from blood. The receptors come from a man between 25 and 39 years old in good health. CDR3s include the opening cysteine and the closing phenylalanine or tryptophan. Each record gives: clone size, J gene, D gene, V gene, CDR3 protein, CDR3 DNA. D genes are given only for firm matches. Size is omitted from some rows. Given values are once, few, many or a class for expanded clones.

- TRBJ2-5 TRBD1 TRBV30 CAWGVDRGSWKTQYF TGTGCCTGGGGAGTCGACAGGGGGTCATGGAAGACCCAGTACTTC
- TRBJ2-3 - TRBV15 CATSRDLVADTQYF TGTGCCACCAGCAGAGATCTTGTAGCAGATACGCAGTATTTT
- TRBJ1-1 TRBD1 TRBV30 CAWSKGAGTEAFF TGTGCCTGGAGTAAGGGGGCTGGCACTGAAGCTTTCTTT
- TRBJ2-1 - TRBV7-7 CASSSQSGNEQFF TGTGCCAGCAGCTCCCAGTCGGGCAATGAGCAGTTCTTC
- TRBJ1-1 - TRBV14 CASSQATEAFF TGTGCCAGCAGCCAGGCGACTGAAGCTTTCTTT
few TRBJ2-1 - TRBV7-9 CASSSWDEQFF TGTGCCAGCAGCTCATGGGATGAGCAGTTCTTC
few TRBJ1-5 - TRBV11-2 CASSGMANQPQHF TGTGCCAGCAGTGGAATGGCCAATCAGCCCCAGCATTTT
- TRBJ2-7 TRBD2 TRBV5-4 CASSVGLADTYEQYF TGTGCCAGCAGCGTTGGACTAGCAGATACCTACGAGCAGTACTTC
- TRBJ1-5 TRBD1 TRBV30 CAWSYGTGQLAAQHF TGTGCCTGGAGTTACGGGACAGGGCAATTAGCGGCCCAGCATTTT
few TRBJ2-5 - TRBV7-9 CASVASQETQYF TGTGCCAGCGTTGCGAGCCAAGAGACCCAGTACTTC
few TRBJ1-2 TRBD1 TRBV5-6 CASSLLGQAINYGYTF TGTGCCAGCAGCTTACTCGGACAGGCAATTAACTATGGCTACACCTTC
- TRBJ1-5 - TRBV30 CAWGGRRDQPQHF TGTGCCTGGGGCGGACGACGGGATCAGCCCCAGCATTTT
- TRBJ2-1 TRBD1 TRBV7-2 CASSLEWTGANEQFF TGTGCCAGCAGCTTAGAGTGGACAGGAGCCAATGAGCAGTTCTTC
many TRBJ2-4 - TRBV12-2 CASRFPLGAKNIQYF TGTGCAAGTCGCTTCCCCTTAGGCGCCAAAAACATTCAGTACTTC
- TRBJ2-2 - TRBV29-1 CSAFREWTGELFF TGCAGCGCCTTCAGGGAATGGACCGGGGAGCTGTTTTTT
few TRBJ2-5 - TRBV7-7 CASSPGRTAQETQYF TGTGCCAGCAGCCCGGGCCGGACAGCACAAGAGACCCAGTACTTC